The 32 T cell receptor beta chains below come from one sample, sequenced in a study of Ad26.COV2.S vaccination and SARS-CoV-2 variants. Measured with immunoSEQ multiplex PCR; TCRdb has only the in-frame clones, and not every one. The sample carries about half a million clones, around 89% recorded once. This sample's treatment: about 20 received Ad26.COV2.S at low or high dose, single or two shots; about five received placebo; per-sample allocation not given. Sampling took place 63 days after the first vaccine or placebo injection. This sample comprised peripheral blood, obtained in a trial of Ad26.COV2.S vaccine versus placebo. The receptors stem from a person aged 18-60 years who received the Ad26.COV2.S COVID-19 vaccine or a placebo.

J is TRBJ1-6 and V is TRBV2, with 7 bases matching TRBD1. The CDR3 is 16 residues long. Looked up from germline, CDR1 is SNHLY and CDR2 is FYNNEI. The J segment lost 4 bases and the V segment lost 5 bases, leaving 8 bases of the junction unmatched. CDR3 nucleotide sequence: TGTGCCAGCAGTCACCGGGACAGAGATTATAATTCACCCCTCCACTTT. It yields the protein CASSHRDRDYNSPLHF.

The chain recombines TRBV2 with TRBJ1-5, with D hard to call. The CDR3 extends over 15 amino acids. CDR1 is SNHLY, CDR2 FYNNEI, per germline. The germline V and J ends were trimmed by 1 base and 2 bases, with 9 bases remaining between them. Here the CDR3 reads CASSEGGQGNQPQHF. In nucleotides, the CDR3 is TGTGCCAGCAGTGAAGGGGGTCAGGGCAATCAGCCCCAGCATTTT.

The chain couples TRBV2 to TRBJ2-7; 12 nucleotides line up with TRBD2. Germline V gene sequence: CDR1 SNHLY, CDR2 FYNNEI. Trimming removed 8 bases from V and 2 bases from J; junction bases left unmatched: 4. The CDR3 has 14 amino acids. The chain's CDR3 is CASERTSGAYEQYF. CDR3 sequence (DNA): TGTGCCAGCGAAAGGACTAGCGGGGCCTACGAGCAGTACTTC. Supplemented by reference TRBV2 and TRBJ2-7, the full variable domain reads EPEVTQTPSHQVTQMGQEVILRCVPISNHLYFYWYRQILGQKVEFLVSFYNNEISEKSEIFDDQFSVERPDGSNFTLKIRSTKLEDSAMYFCASERTSGAYEQYFGPGTRLTVT.

The chain carries TRBV21-1 and TRBJ2-1; TRBD2, the D gene given by the table, was not confirmed from the DNA. TRBV21-1 is an annotated pseudogene. The CDR3 length is 20 residues. The CDR3 spells CASSKALREGPVRSYNEQFF. The CDR3 coding sequence is TGTGCCAGCAGCAAAGCACTACGGGAGGGCCCCGTTCGCTCCTACAATGAGCAGTTCTTC.

CDR3 protein: CASSLGGLAGRTDTQYF. The CDR3 bases are TGCGCCAGCAGCTTGGGGGGACTAGCGGGGCGCACAGATACGCAGTATTTT. V is TRBV5-1 and J is TRBJ2-3, with 13 bases that match TRBD2. After removal of 0 bases from V and 1 base from J, the junction contained 2 bases not matched to a gene. The V gene's germline CDR1 is SGHRS and CDR2 YFSETQ. The CDR3 has 17 residues.

This chain connects TRBV3-1 (or the pseudogene TRBV3-2) to TRBJ2-1; the D gene is possibly TRBD1 (6 bases). The V gene lost 3 bases and the J gene lost 7 bases, with 13 bases spanning the gap. CDR3 size: 14 residues. From germline, CDR1 is LGHDT and CDR2 YNNKEL (reference sequence). The CDR3 protein is CASSHFVQGNEQFF. In DNA, the CDR3 is TGTGCCAGCAGCCACTTTGTACAGGGTAATGAGCAGTTCTTC.

This clone came up a few times. V is TRBV11-2 and J is TRBJ1-2; no clear D. V was cut by 4 bases and J by 0 bases, with 18 bases left in between. The CDR3 contains 17 residues. Germline assignment: CDR1 SGHAT and CDR2 FQNNGV. The CDR3 nucleotides read TGTGCCAGCAGCTCCCCCCTTTGGGTGGCACCTAACTATGGCTACACCTTC. Translated: CASSSPLWVAPNYGYTF.

CDR3 loop: CAWSPDDNQPQHF. The CDR3 nucleotides read TGTGCCTGGAGCCCGGACGACAATCAGCCCCAGCATTTT. The chain uses TRBV30 and TRBJ1-5; D gene unclear. The germline V gene has CDR1 GTSNPN and CDR2 SVGIG (reference sequence). V gave up 3 bases and J gave up 3 bases, with 9 bases separating them. This CDR3 spans 13 amino acids.

This sequence joins TRBV19 and TRBJ2-7; 7 nucleotides align to TRBD1. The CDR3 covers 16 residues. With 2 bases clipped from V and 1 base from J, the junction kept 8 bases outside the gene matches. The germline gives CDR1 LNHDA, CDR2 SQIVND (reference sequence). CDR3 in amino acids: CASSINDRDPSYEQYF. The CDR3 bases are TGTGCCAGTAGTATAAACGACAGGGATCCTTCCTACGAGCAGTACTTC.

The table lists this clone with a count of one. The V call is TRBV7-6, the J call TRBJ2-7, with D possibly being TRBD1 (5 bases). The V and J ends lost 4 bases and 2 bases respectively, with 9 bases between them. Germline assignment: CDR1 SGHVS and CDR2 FNYEAQ. The CDR3 loop spans 13 amino acids. The DNA of the CDR3 is TGTGCCAGCAGCTGGGGCAGCACCTACGAGCAGTACTTC. This gives the protein CASSWGSTYEQYF. The whole variable domain, remainder taken from reference TRBV7-6 and TRBJ2-7, is GAGVSQSPRYKVTKRGQDVALRCDPISGHVSLYWYRQALGQGPEFLTYFNYEAQQDKSGLPNDRFSAERPEGSISTLTIQRTEQRDSAMYRCASSWGSTYEQYFGPGTRLTVT.

As DNA, the CDR3 is TGTGCCAGCAGCACACAGGGGTCCCCTTACGAGCAGTACTTC. This gives the protein CASSTQGSPYEQYF. The V call is TRBV7-9, the J call TRBJ2-7; 7 bases line up with TRBD1. V lost 5 bases and J lost 4; bases outside the gene matches: 8. The CDR3 is made up of 14 amino acids. Germline V gene sequence: CDR1 SEHNR, CDR2 FQNEAQ (reference sequence).

The J gene is TRBJ2-3, the V gene TRBV2; no definite D call. V shed 6 bases and J shed 2 bases, with 15 bases lying between them. Germline V lookup: CDR1 SNHLY, CDR2 FYNNEI. This CDR3 spans 15 amino acids. In DNA, the CDR3 is TGTGCCAGCAGGGGTAGGTTAGCTTCCACAGATACGCAGTATTTT. Amino acid sequence: CASRGRLASTDTQYF.

This rearrangement joins TRBV4-1 to TRBJ2-5; D gene ambiguous. The V end lost 2 bases, the J end lost 2 bases, and 6 bases lay between the germline ends. This CDR3 is built from 13 residues. CDR1 and CDR2 from the germline V gene are MGHRA and YSYEKL. Written as DNA, the CDR3 is TGCGCCAGCAGCCAATCTATACAAGAGACCCAGTACTTC. Translated, it gives CASSQSIQETQYF.

This sequence joins TRBV5-8 and TRBJ2-5; D is tentatively TRBD1 or TRBD2 (5 bases each). Deletions cut 0 bases from V and 3 bases from J, with 6 bases between. CDR3 length equals 13 residues. CDR1 SGHTS and CDR2 YDEGEE come from the germline V gene. This chain's CDR3 is CASSLGGEETQYF. CDR3 nucleotides: TGTGCCAGCAGCTTGGGAGGGGAAGAGACCCAGTACTTC.

This clone was recorded once. This rearrangement joins TRBV7-9 to TRBJ2-1; D gene unclear. The CDR3 has 14 residues. CDR1 and CDR2 (germline): SEHNR, FQNEAQ (reference sequence). Trimming pared 4 bases from V and 8 bases from J, leaving 15 bases between. The CDR3 sequence is CASSSSGFDDEQFF. The CDR3 region has the DNA TGTGCCAGCAGCTCCAGTGGGTTCGACGATGAGCAGTTCTTC.

The chain carries TRBV3-1 (or the pseudogene TRBV3-2) and TRBJ2-7; 8 nucleotides align to TRBD1. The CDR3 runs 15 residues. Germline CDR1 is LGHDT and CDR2 is YNNKEL (reference sequence). Germline trimming cut 5 bases from V and 7 bases from J; bases unmatched to any gene: 13. The CDR3 is CASSGHGTGQREQYF. As DNA, the CDR3 is TGTGCCAGCAGCGGACACGGGACAGGCCAGCGGGAGCAGTACTTC.

The chain uses TRBV27 and TRBJ2-1, with a possible D match to TRBD2 (5 bases). The germline V gene encodes CDR1 MNHEY and CDR2 SMNVEV (reference sequence). Trimming took off 6 bases at V and 0 bases at J, with 15 bases between the two ends. The CDR3 loop spans 16 amino acids. The DNA of the CDR3 is TGTGCCAGCAGATTAGGCGGGTTGAGCTCCTACAATGAGCAGTTCTTC. This codes for CASRLGGLSSYNEQFF.

Here the CDR3 reads CASSPSGQGNNYGYTF. The CDR3 DNA reads as TGTGCCAGCTCACCATCGGGACAGGGGAATAACTATGGCTACACCTTC. The chain has TRBV18 and TRBJ1-2, with 10 bases aligning to TRBD1. The germline V gene encodes CDR1 KGHSH and CDR2 LQKENI. J gave up 1 base and V 2 bases, and 4 bases lay outside the gene matches. This CDR3 has 16 residues. The full variable domain, its missing parts supplied by reference TRBV18 and TRBJ1-2, is NAGVMQNPRHLVRRRGQEARLRCSPMKGHSHVYWYRQLPEEGLKFMVYLQKENIIDESGMPKERFSAEFPKEGPSILRIQQVVRGDSAAYFCASSPSGQGNNYGYTFGSGTRLTVV.

This chain links TRBV18 with TRBJ1-5; TRBD1 agrees at 8 bases. Germline assignment: CDR1 KGHSH and CDR2 LQKENI. The CDR3 loop spans 16 amino acids. Unmatched junction bases numbered 8, after V lost 6 bases and J lost 1 base. DNA of the CDR3: TGTGCCAGCTCCCAACAGGGGGGGGGAAGCAATCAGCCCCAGCATTTT. Protein sequence: CASSQQGGGSNQPQHF.

The rearrangement uses TRBV7-3 and TRBJ2-6, with D possibly matching TRBD2 (5 bases). From germline, CDR1 is SGHTA and CDR2 FQGTGA. The CDR3 covers 15 residues. Trimming shortened V by 6 bases and J by 4 bases, and 13 bases separated the two germline ends. For the CDR3, the DNA is TGTGCCAGCAGACTAGAGGGCTTCGGGGCCAACGTCCTGACTTTC. It specifies CASRLEGFGANVLTF. The full variable domain, rest sourced from reference TRBV7-3 and TRBJ2-6, is GAGVSQTPSNKVTEKGKYVELRCDPISGHTALYWYRQSLGQGPEFLIYFQGTGAADDSGLPNDRFFAVRPEGSVSTLKIQRTERGDSAVYLCASRLEGFGANVLTFGAGSRLTVL.

The chain uses TRBV7-2 and TRBJ1-6; the D gene is possibly TRBD1 (6 bases). Germline loops: CDR1 SGHTA, CDR2 FQGNSA. The CDR3 runs to 15 residues. The V end lost 1 base, the J end lost 8 bases, and 12 bases lay between the germline ends. The CDR3 sequence: CASSLEGGRDSPLHF. In DNA form, the CDR3 reads TGTGCCAGCAGCTTAGAGGGGGGCAGGGATTCACCCCTCCACTTT. Full variable domain (missing parts from reference TRBV7-2 and TRBJ1-6): GAGVSQSPSNKVTEKGKDVELRCDPISGHTALYWYRQSLGQGLEFLIYFQGNSAPDKSGLPSDRFSAERTGGSVSTLTIQRTQQEDSAVYLCASSLEGGRDSPLHFGNGTRLTVT.

The V and J genes are TRBV5-1 and TRBJ2-7; tentative D call: TRBD1 (6 bases). CDR1 and CDR2 (germline): SGHRS, YFSETQ. Trimming pared 7 bases from V and 6 bases from J, leaving 20 bases between. The length of the CDR3 is 14 residues. The DNA for the CDR3 is TGCGCCAGCGCCAATACAGGGATTAAGAGCGAGCAGTACTTC. This gives the protein CASANTGIKSEQYF. Full variable domain (outside the CDR3, taken from reference TRBV5-1 and TRBJ2-7): KAGVTQTPRYLIKTRGQQVTLSCSPISGHRSVSWYQQTPGQGLQFLFEYFSETQRNKGNFPGRFSGRQFSNSRSEMNVSTLELGDSALYLCASANTGIKSEQYFGPGTRLTVT.

The CDR3 region has the DNA TGCGCCAGCAGCTTGATGGCAAGCGAATCCGGAAACACCATATATTTT. It specifies CASSLMASESGNTIYF. The chain combines TRBV5-1 with TRBJ1-3; no clear D gene. Trimming left V 1 base short and J 4 bases short, with 15 bases between. In germline, CDR1 is SGHRS, CDR2 YFSETQ. There are 16 residues in the CDR3.

V is TRBV5-1 and J is TRBJ2-3; 7 nucleotides line up with TRBD2. The CDR3 length is 17 residues. Germline trimming cut 0 bases from V and 6 bases from J; bases unmatched to any gene: 13. Germline V gene lookup returns CDR1 SGHRS and CDR2 YFSETQ. CDR3 in DNA: TGCGCCAGCAGCTTGGTCGTCCTAGCGGAGGGTGGGGATACGCAGTATTTT. Its protein product is CASSLVVLAEGGDTQYF.

The rearrangement links TRBV19 to TRBJ1-2; weak D call: TRBD1 (5 bases). The length of the CDR3 is 17 residues. Trimming cost V 3 bases and J 2 bases, with 19 bases left between them. Germline lookup yields CDR1 LNHDA and CDR2 SQIVND (reference sequence). This CDR3 is CASSMDKMGLFNYGYTF. The CDR3 nucleotides are TGTGCCAGTAGTATGGACAAGATGGGCCTTTTCAACTATGGCTACACCTTC. Complete variable domain (other parts from reference TRBV19 and TRBJ1-2): DGGITQSPKYLFRKEGQNVTLSCEQNLNHDAMYWYRQDPGQGLRLIYYSQIVNDFQKGDIAEGYSVSREKKESFPLTVTSAQKNPTAFYLCASSMDKMGLFNYGYTFGSGTRLTVV.

The V call is TRBV10-3, the J call TRBJ1-2; the D gene is possibly TRBD1 (5 bases). CDR1 is ENHRY and CDR2 is SYGVKD in the germline V gene. Deletions cut 0 bases from V and 8 bases from J, with 16 bases between. This CDR3 region has 15 residues. The CDR3 nucleotides are TGTGCCATCAGTGAGTCTCCAGGGAGCCCGGGAGGCTACACCTTC. This codes for CAISESPGSPGGYTF.

To note about this clone: Other DNA sequences from this sample encode an identical CDR3 as well. The chain is built from TRBV5-6 and TRBJ2-7; D is undetermined. The germline V and J ends were trimmed by 0 bases and 4 bases, with 5 bases remaining between them. CDR3 length: 12 residues. Germline lookup yields CDR1 SGHDT and CDR2 YYEEEE. This chain's CDR3 is CASSLGIYEQYF. CDR3 DNA: TGTGCCAGCAGCTTGGGGATTTACGAGCAGTACTTC.

This clone was observed many times. CDR3 coding DNA: TGTGCCAGCAGCTTAGGGTTCGAAGCGGGGGGCTACGAGCAGTACTTC. Amino acids: CASSLGFEAGGYEQYF. The J gene is TRBJ2-7, the V gene TRBV7-6; 9 bases map to TRBD2. The V and J ends lost 1 base and 3 bases, in that order; junction bases with no gene match: 7. The CDR3 length is 16 residues. Per germline, CDR1 SGHVS and CDR2 FNYEAQ.

The V call is TRBV18, the J call TRBJ2-2; D is undetermined. Looked up from germline, CDR1 is KGHSH and CDR2 is LQKENI. V was pared by 5 bases and J by 0 bases, with 13 bases between. There are 16 residues in the CDR3. The CDR3 DNA reads as TGTGCCAGCTCAGGTGGTGCTGCGTCGAACACCGGGGAGCTGTTTTTT. Its translation: CASSGGAASNTGELFF.

In its sample, this clone was seen a few times. V gene TRBV9 combines with J gene TRBJ1-6, with 8 bases identical to TRBD1. The germline V gene encodes CDR1 SGDLS and CDR2 YYNGEE. Unmatched junction bases numbered 10, after V lost 4 bases and J lost 10 bases. The CDR3 contains 15 residues. CDR3 residues: CASSSQTGGQSPLHF. Written as DNA, the CDR3 is TGTGCCAGCAGCTCACAAACAGGGGGACAGTCACCCCTCCACTTT.

J is TRBJ2-7 and V is TRBV7-3; TRBD2 matches 9 bases. Germline-derived CDR1 and CDR2 are SGHTA and FQGTGA. With V trimmed by 3 bases and J by 2 bases, 8 bases remained unmatched. This CDR3 has 16 residues. The CDR3 sequence: CASSLDPTSGTYEQYF. The CDR3, as DNA: TGTGCCAGCAGCTTGGACCCGACTAGCGGTACCTACGAGCAGTACTTC.

The chain recombines TRBV27 with TRBJ2-7; perhaps TRBD1 as D (6 bases). Trimming pared 8 bases from V and 0 bases from J, leaving 11 bases between. The CDR3 totals 13 residues. Germline CDR1 is MNHEY and CDR2 is SMNVEV (reference sequence). This CDR3 reads CASRTVLSYEQYF. The CDR3 bases are TGTGCCAGCCGGACAGTCCTCTCCTACGAGCAGTACTTC.